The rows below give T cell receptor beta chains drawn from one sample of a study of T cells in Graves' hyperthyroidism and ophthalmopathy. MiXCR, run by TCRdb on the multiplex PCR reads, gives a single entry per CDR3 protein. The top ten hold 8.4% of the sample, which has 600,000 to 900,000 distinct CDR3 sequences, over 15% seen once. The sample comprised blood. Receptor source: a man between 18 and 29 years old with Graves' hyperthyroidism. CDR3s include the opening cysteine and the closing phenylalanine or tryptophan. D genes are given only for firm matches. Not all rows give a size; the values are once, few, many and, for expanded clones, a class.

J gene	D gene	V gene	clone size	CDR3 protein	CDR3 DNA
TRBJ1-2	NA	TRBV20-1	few	CSARDLPGGYTF	TGCAGTGCTCGGGACCTCCCGGGTGGCTACACCTTC
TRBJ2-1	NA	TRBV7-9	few	CASSFTRVYNEQFF	TGTGCCAGCAGCTTCACCAGGGTTTACAATGAGCAGTTCTTC
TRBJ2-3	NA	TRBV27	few	CASSSIARGRTDTQYF	TGTGCCAGCAGTTCTATAGCCCGGGGCAGGACAGATACGCAGTATTTT
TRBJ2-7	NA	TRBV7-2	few	CASSLVVGNSYEQYF	TGTGCCAGCAGCTTAGTAGTCGGGAATTCCTACGAGCAGTACTTC
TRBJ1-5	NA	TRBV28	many	CASSRLSNQPQHF	TGTGCCAGCTCGAGACTGAGCAATCAGCCCCAGCATTTT
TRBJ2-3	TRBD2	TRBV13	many	CASSRLASTDTQYF	TGTGCCAGCAGCAGACTAGCGAGCACAGATACGCAGTATTTT
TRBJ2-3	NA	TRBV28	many	CASTKGSTDTQYF	TGTGCCAGCACCAAAGGGTCTACAGATACGCAGTATTTT
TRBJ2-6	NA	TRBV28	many	CASSLSTGTPVPWDSGANVLTF	TGTGCCAGCAGTTTATCAACAGGGACCCCGGTGCCTTGGGACTCTGGGGCCAACGTCCTGACTTTC
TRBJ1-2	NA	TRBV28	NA	CASSWAGGKGYTF	TGTGCCAGCAGTTGGGCTGGGGGCAAGGGCTACACCTTC
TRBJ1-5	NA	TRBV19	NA	CASTDRSNQPQHF	TGTGCCAGTACCGACAGGAGCAATCAGCCCCAGCATTTT
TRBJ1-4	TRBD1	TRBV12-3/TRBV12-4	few	CASLDRATNEKLFF	TGTGCCAGTCTCGACAGGGCGACTAATGAAAAACTGTTTTTT
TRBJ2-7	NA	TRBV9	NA	CASSVALGVVHEQYF	TGTGCCAGCAGCGTAGCTTTAGGGGTTGTCCACGAGCAGTACTTC
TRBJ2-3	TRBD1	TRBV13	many	CASSLDRDTDTQYF	TGTGCCAGCAGCCTGGACAGGGACACAGATACGCAGTATTTT
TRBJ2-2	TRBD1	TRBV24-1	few	CATSELTGDTGELFF	TGTGCCACCAGTGAGCTGACAGGGGACACCGGGGAGCTGTTTTTT
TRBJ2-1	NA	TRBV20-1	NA	CSARDWGPGAYEQFF	TGCAGTGCTAGAGATTGGGGCCCGGGGGCCTATGAGCAGTTCTTC
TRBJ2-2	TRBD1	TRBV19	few	CASSLFPGGNTGELFF	TGTGCCAGTAGCCTATTTCCAGGGGGGAACACCGGGGAGCTGTTTTTT
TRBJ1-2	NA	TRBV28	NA	CASSIGALRGYTF	TGTGCCAGTAGTATCGGGGCTCTACGGGGCTACACCTTC
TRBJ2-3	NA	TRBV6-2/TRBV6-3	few	CASSWREATDTQYF	TGTGCCAGCAGTTGGAGGGAGGCCACAGATACGCAGTATTTT
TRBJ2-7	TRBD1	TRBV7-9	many	CASSLAEGGVYEQYF	TGTGCCAGCAGCTTAGCGGAAGGGGGCGTCTACGAGCAGTACTTC
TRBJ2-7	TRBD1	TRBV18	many	CASSIGQGNEQYF	TGTGCCAGCTCTATTGGACAGGGCAACGAGCAGTACTTC
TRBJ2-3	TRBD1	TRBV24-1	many	CATSDPTGTGVSTDTQYF	TGTGCCACCAGTGATCCTACCGGGACAGGAGTTAGCACAGATACGCAGTATTTT
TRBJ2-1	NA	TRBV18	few	CASSTGTTIMGQFF	TGTGCCAGCTCTACAGGGACCACGATAATGGGGCAGTTCTTC
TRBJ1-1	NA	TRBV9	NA	CASNPTGANTEAFF	TGTGCCAGCAACCCCACCGGAGCGAACACTGAAGCTTTCTTT
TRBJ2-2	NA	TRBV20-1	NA	CSAQRPEGTGELFF	TGCAGTGCCCAGCGGCCAGAGGGCACCGGGGAGCTGTTTTTT
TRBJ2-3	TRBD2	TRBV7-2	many	CASSPGGRTDTQYF	TGTGCCAGCAGCCCGGGCGGGAGGACAGATACGCAGTATTTT
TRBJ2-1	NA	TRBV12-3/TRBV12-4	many	CASSFGGIDEQFF	TGTGCCAGCAGTTTTGGAGGGATCGATGAGCAGTTCTTC
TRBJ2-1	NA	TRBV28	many	CASSSQGDFSSYNEQFF	TGTGCCAGCAGTTCCCAAGGGGACTTCAGCTCCTACAATGAGCAGTTCTTC
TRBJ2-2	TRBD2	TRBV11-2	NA	CASSPLPAAREEGSGELFF	TGTGCCAGCAGCCCCCTCCCGGCCGCGCGGGAGGAGGGGAGCGGGGAGCTGTTTTTT